A selection of T cell receptor beta chains follows, all from one sample in a study of T cells of healthy individuals. From the 5' RACE reads, TCRdb called clonotypes with MiXCR, one entry per CDR3 protein. This sample yields over 40,000 distinct CDR3 sequences, of which 4% to 5% are seen a single time; 7% to 10% belongs to the top ten. Receptors were obtained from a human donor in good health. CDR3s include the opening cysteine and the closing phenylalanine or tryptophan.

CASSFEGRGTEAFF	TRBV7-2	TRBJ1-1
CASSLQGPGNQPQHF	TRBV12-3/TRBV12-4	TRBJ1-5
CSVLGSGANVLTF	TRBV29-1	TRBJ2-6
CASSLAGEVALEQFF	TRBV12-3/TRBV12-4	TRBJ2-1
CASSSEDRGHTEAFF	TRBV7-2	TRBJ1-1
CASSQDDTSGANVLTF	TRBV4-2	TRBJ2-6
CASSSRGGLVEFF	TRBV12-3/TRBV12-4	TRBJ2-1
CASSLVPGSVNTIYF	TRBV11-2	TRBJ1-3
CASSHGLNIQYF	TRBV11-1	TRBJ2-4
CASSQSNRQGGNSPLHF	TRBV23-1	TRBJ1-6
CASSYGESITEAFF	TRBV6-2/TRBV6-3	TRBJ1-1
CSARVVHRGHNYGYTF	TRBV20-1	TRBJ1-2
CAWSAYPGGGTSRWDGYTF	TRBV30	TRBJ1-2
CASSQSGRDPYEQYF	TRBV3-1	TRBJ2-7
CASSLRVRADQPQHF	TRBV11-2	TRBJ1-5
CASNKNSGMETQYF	TRBV6-1	TRBJ2-5
CASRDPTSGGYNEQFF	TRBV10-2	TRBJ2-1
CASSRPGQGSYNEQFF	TRBV4-1	TRBJ2-1
CASSEEDRGNQPQHF	TRBV2	TRBJ1-5
CASSQSGSPLHF	TRBV12-3/TRBV12-4	TRBJ1-6
CASSLARGTEAFF	TRBV11-2	TRBJ1-1
CASSLRGGDRGYEQYF	TRBV21-1	TRBJ2-7
CASSLVAGETDTQYF	TRBV7-2	TRBJ2-3
CASSRLGTDEQFF	TRBV10-1	TRBJ2-1
CASSLERPEQFF	TRBV7-9	TRBJ2-1
CASSEDLTYANSNQPQHF	TRBV2	TRBJ1-5
CASSQDTASTEAFF	TRBV4-2	TRBJ1-1